This TCR beta chain was captured by sequencing in a study of blood T cell repertoires in COVID-19. Original processing methods: Estimated nucleated cell counts came from reference gene primer amplification. Here immunoSEQ multiplex PCR was the method, and the copy in TCRdb shows in-frame clones only, minus some. That table gives V, J and clone size, and the DNA gave D and trimming. The sample holds hundreds of thousands of clones, approximately 90% seen once. The participants were between roughly 18 and 89 years old and came from under 25 US areas. Which cohort a participant joined came from the clinical history participants gave. The CDR3 has 17 amino acids. The germline V gene encodes CDR1 GTSNPN and CDR2 SVGIG (reference sequence). The V gene end was trimmed by 4 bases and the J gene end by 0 bases; junction bases not matched to a gene: 9.

Input material: PBMCs or T cells enriched from blood (not recorded which). This rearrangement joins TRBV30 to TRBJ2-1, with TRBD2 matching over 10 bases. The receptor's source is a woman aged 60-70 years who had recovered from COVID-19. The CDR3 loop reads CAWTKAGGSFSYNEQFF. The CDR3 region has the DNA TGTGCCTGGACCAAAGCGGGGGGGTCCTTCTCCTACAATGAGCAGTTCTTC.